This TCR beta chain was captured by sequencing in a study of molecular identifiers for immune sequencing clone quantification. Study conclusions and caveats: Clones carrying above 20 RNA copies accounted for over 98% of effector molecules, under 1% in naive cells. Sizes of clones that are highly expanded could be underestimated (if identical TCR molecules share a barcode).

This clonotype was observed many times. The antigen is unknown. The CDR3 extends over 12 amino acids. Trimming took off 5 bases at V and 3 bases at J, with 8 bases between the two ends. The germline CDR1 and CDR2 sequences are GTSNPN and SVGIG (reference sequence). From the PCR reads, TCRdb called clonotypes with MiXCR, one entry per CDR3 protein. The sample lists around 320,000 distinct CDR3 sequences; roughly 24% were seen once. Naive CD8 libraries used roughly 17,000 to 1,000,000 sorted cells and 10%, 30% or 50% RNA. The source is a human donor in good health. Some libraries in this study had Jurkat cell RNA spiked in. The chain has TRBV30 and TRBJ2-1; D call uncertain. The sample comprised naive CD8+ T cells from blood, with Jurkat cell RNA spiked in. The subset here: FACS-sorted CD8+CD4-CCR7+CD45RA+ naive T cells. CDR3 sequence reads: CAWDTYYNEQFF. The CDR3, as DNA: TGTGCCTGGGACACTTACTACAATGAGCAGTTCTTC. Using reference TRBV30 and TRBJ2-1 for the parts outside the CDR3, the full variable domain is SQTIHQWPATLVQPVGSPLSLECTVEGTSNPNLYWYRQAAGRGLQLLFYSVGIGQISSEVPQNLSASRPQDRQFILSSKKLLLSDSGFYLCAWDTYYNEQFFGPGTRLTVL.